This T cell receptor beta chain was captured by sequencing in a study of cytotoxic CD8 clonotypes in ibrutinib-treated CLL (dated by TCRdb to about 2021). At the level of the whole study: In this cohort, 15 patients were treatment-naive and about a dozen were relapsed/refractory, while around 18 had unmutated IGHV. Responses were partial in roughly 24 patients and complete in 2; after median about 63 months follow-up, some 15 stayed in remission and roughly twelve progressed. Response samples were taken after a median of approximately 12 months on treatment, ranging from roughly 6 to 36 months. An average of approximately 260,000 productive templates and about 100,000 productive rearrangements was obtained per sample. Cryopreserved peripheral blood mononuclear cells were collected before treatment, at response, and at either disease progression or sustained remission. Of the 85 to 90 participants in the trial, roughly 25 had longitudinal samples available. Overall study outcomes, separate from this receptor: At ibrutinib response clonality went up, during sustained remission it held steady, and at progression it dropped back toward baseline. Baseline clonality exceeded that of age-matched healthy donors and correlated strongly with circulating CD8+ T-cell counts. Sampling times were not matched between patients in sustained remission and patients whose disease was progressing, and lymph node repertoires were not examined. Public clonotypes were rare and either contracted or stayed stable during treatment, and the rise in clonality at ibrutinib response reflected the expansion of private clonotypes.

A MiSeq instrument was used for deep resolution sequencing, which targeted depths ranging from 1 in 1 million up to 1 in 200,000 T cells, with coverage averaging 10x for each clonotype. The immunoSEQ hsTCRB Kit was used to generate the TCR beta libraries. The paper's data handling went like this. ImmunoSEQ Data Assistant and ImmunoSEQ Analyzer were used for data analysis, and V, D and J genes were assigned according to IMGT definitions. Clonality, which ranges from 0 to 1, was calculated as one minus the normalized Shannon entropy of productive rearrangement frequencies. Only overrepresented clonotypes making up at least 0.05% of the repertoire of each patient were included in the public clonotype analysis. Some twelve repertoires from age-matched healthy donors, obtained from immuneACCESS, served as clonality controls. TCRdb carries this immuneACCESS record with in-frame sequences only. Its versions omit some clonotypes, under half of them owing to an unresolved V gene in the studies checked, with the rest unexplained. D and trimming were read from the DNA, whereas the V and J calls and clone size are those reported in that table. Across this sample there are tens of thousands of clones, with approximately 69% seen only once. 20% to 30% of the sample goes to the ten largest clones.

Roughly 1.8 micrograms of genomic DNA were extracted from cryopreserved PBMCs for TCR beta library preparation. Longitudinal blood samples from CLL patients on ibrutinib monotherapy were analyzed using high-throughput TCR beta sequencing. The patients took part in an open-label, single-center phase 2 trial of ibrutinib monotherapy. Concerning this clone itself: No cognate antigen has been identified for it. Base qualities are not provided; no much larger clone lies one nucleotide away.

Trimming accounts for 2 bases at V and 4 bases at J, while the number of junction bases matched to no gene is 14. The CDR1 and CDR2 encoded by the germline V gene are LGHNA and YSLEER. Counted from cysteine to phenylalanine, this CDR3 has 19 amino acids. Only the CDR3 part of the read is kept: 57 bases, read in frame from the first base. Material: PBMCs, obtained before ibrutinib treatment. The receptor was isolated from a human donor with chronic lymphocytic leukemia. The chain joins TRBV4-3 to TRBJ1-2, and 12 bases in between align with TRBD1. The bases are TGCGCCAGCAGCCAATACTCAAGCGGGACAGGGGGCGTTATCTATGGCTACACCTTC. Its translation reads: CASSQYSSGTGGVIYGYTF.